One T cell receptor (beta chain) is described in this entry. What it recognizes is unknown. This entry belongs to a study of T cells after yellow fever vaccination. Looking at the study overall: In the case of low-cell-number fractions, SMART-Seq v4 Ultra Low Input was used for preparation.

A single record per CDR3 protein comes from TCRdb applying MiXCR to the 5' RACE reads. The sample carries 360,000 or so distinct CDR3 sequences, 11% recorded once. The CDR3 contains 16 residues. Germline values: CDR1 ENHRY, CDR2 SYGVKD. Trimming shortened V by 8 bases and J by 0 bases, and 16 bases separated the two germline ends. Study results and limitations: Researchers noted that a small share of clonotypes showed up in both CD4 and CD8 compartments.

This TCR derives from a man aged 18 to 30 who received the YFV17D yellow fever vaccine. This chain uses TRBV10-3 with TRBJ2-2; D is perhaps TRBD2 (5 bases). The sample here was PBMCs, taken on the day of the first yellow fever vaccination. The DNA for the CDR3 is TGTGCCATCGGGAGAAAAACTAACGCGAACACCGGGGAGCTGTTTTTT. Its protein product is CAIGRKTNANTGELFF.